This TCR beta chain was obtained from a study of patients with pleural tuberculosis. TCRdb re-analysed the reads in MiXCR, keeping a single row per CDR3 protein. Counted here are about 29,000 distinct CDR3 sequences, 15% to 20% occurring once; the ten biggest clones make up approximately 3.7%. This clonotype was seen many times. The source of this sequence is a human donor with pleural tuberculosis. The specimen sequenced was peripheral blood.

This chain's CDR3 is CATSRTRQGEDGYTF. CDR3 bases: TGTGCCACCAGCAGAACAAGACAGGGGGAGGATGGCTACACCTTC. The rearrangement joins TRBV15 to TRBJ1-2; 9 bases align to TRBD1. The germline gives CDR1 LNHNV, CDR2 YYDKDF (reference sequence). CDR3 length: 15 amino acids. The ends lost 2 bases at V and 6 bases at J; junction bases unmatched: 7.